These 6 T cell receptor beta chains originate from one sample sequenced in a study of blood T cell repertoires in COVID-19. The method was immunoSEQ multiplex PCR; TCRdb's version includes in-frame clones alone and lacks a portion of them. The sample has more than 35,000 clones; roughly nine tenths are singletons. Material: peripheral blood. Every receptor here comes from a man aged 60-69 years with acute or convalescent COVID-19.

This clone was observed a few times. The chain has TRBV19 and TRBJ2-3; 7 bases map to TRBD2. Germline V gene sequence: CDR1 LNHDA, CDR2 SQIVND (reference sequence). The CDR3 totals 14 residues. Trimming at V came to 0 bases and at J to 6 bases, leaving 3 bases not matched to a gene. CDR3 nucleotides: TGTGCCAGTAGTATAGATTGGCGGGGGGATACGCAGTATTTT. As protein: CASSIDWRGDTQYF.

Worth noting for this clone: The identical CDR3 is also encoded by other nucleotide sequences in the sample. The V and J genes are TRBV10-1 and TRBJ1-1, with a possible D match to TRBD1 (5 bases). CDR3 length: 13 residues. The V gene lost 3 bases and the J gene lost 5 bases, with 10 bases spanning the gap. Germline V gene lookup returns CDR1 WNHNN and CDR2 SYGVQD (reference sequence). CDR3 sequence reads: CASSDQGWTEAFF. The CDR3 nucleotides are TGCGCCAGCAGTGATCAGGGTTGGACTGAAGCTTTCTTT.

V usage is TRBV6-5 and J usage is TRBJ2-7; TRBD2 matches 7 bases. The CDR3 loop spans 14 amino acids. Germline V gene data show CDR1 as MNHEY and CDR2 as SVGAGI. V trimming: 6 bases; J trimming: 0 bases; junction bases outside the gene matches: 5. CDR3 sequence (DNA): TGTGCCAGCAGAAGCGGGGTTAGCTCCTACGAGCAGTACGTC. This gives the protein CASRSGVSSYEQYV.

The chain couples TRBV24-1 to TRBJ2-1; D is undetermined. The V and J ends lost 9 bases and 0 bases respectively, with 8 bases between them. In germline, CDR1 is KGHDR, CDR2 SFDVKD. There are 13 residues in the CDR3. For the CDR3, the DNA is TGTGCCACCGAGGAGAGCTCCTACAATGAGCAGTTCTTC. The encoded protein is CATEESSYNEQFF.

Only a few counts were recorded for this clone. J is TRBJ2-2 and V is TRBV24-1; D is unclear. In germline, CDR1 is KGHDR, CDR2 SFDVKD. V was shortened by 3 bases and J by 6 bases, with 7 bases between the two germline ends. The CDR3 contains 13 residues. CDR3 sequence reads: CATSDMGAGELFF. The CDR3, as DNA: TGTGCCACCAGTGATATGGGCGCCGGGGAGCTGTTTTTT.

CDR3 DNA: TGTGCCACCAGTGATTCTGGGAGGGCCTTAGGCAATGAGCAGTTCTTC. This sequence encodes CATSDSGRALGNEQFF. This rearrangement joins TRBV24-1 to TRBJ2-1; 7 bases agree with TRBD2. This CDR3 comprises 16 residues. The ends lost 2 bases at V and 6 bases at J; junction bases unmatched: 9. Per the germline V gene, CDR1 is KGHDR and CDR2 is SFDVKD.